The entry below describes one T cell receptor (beta chain). Its antigen remains unidentified. The ends were cut back, 5 bases at V and 5 bases at J, with 9 bases in the middle. Germline V gives CDR1 SGHVS, CDR2 FNYEAQ. This CDR3 has 12 residues. Partitioning of CD4+ cells yielded a CD45RA+ naive subset and a CD45RA-negative memory subset. As processed by the authors: ImmunoSEQ output lacked quality scores and full-length reads, limiting matched filtering. Assay used: immunoSEQ multiplex PCR; TCRdb lists only in-frame clones, some missing. V, J and clone size are taken as reported in that table, and D and trimming were inferred from the DNA itself. Among around 510,000 clones listed, about 96% were seen once. The data derive from a study of shared clonotypes between healthy human individuals. Whole-study results and caveats: Sharing across four donors was highest in naive CD4 (approximately 5%) and lowest in memory CD8 (roughly 0.4%).

The chain combines TRBV7-6 with TRBJ1-2; D not certain. Material: naive CD4+ T cells sorted from blood. Subset meaning: CD45RA+ positively selected. This receptor was obtained from a woman in her twenties or thirties in good health. CDR3 in amino acids: CASSAERYGYTF. CDR3 DNA: TGTGCCAGCAGCGCCGAAAGATATGGCTACACCTTC.